The T cell receptor beta chain described here comes from a study of T cells in tumors after PD-1 blockade. Study context: Patients received pembrolizumab 200 mg every 3 weeks or cemiplimab 350 mg every 2 weeks. Study-wide findings and caveats: Some novel exhausted tumor clones appeared in pre-treatment blood, suggesting peripheral recruitment.

Genomic DNA template from tumor biopsies or peripheral blood, roughly 616 ng to 6,004 ng input. Concerning this clone: What it binds is unknown.

Sequencing used immunoSEQ multiplex PCR; TCRdb keeps in-frame clones, though not all of them. The repertoire includes tens of thousands of clones, around 72% of them detected once, and about 4.8% sits in the top ten. The material sequenced was PBMCs, taken after anti-PD-1 treatment. This TCR was recovered from a human donor with basal cell carcinoma.

DNA for the CDR3: TGTGCCAGTAGTATTCAGGGGGCCCAAAAGGGAGGCTACACCTTC. This sequence encodes CASSIQGAQKGGYTF. V is TRBV19 and J is TRBJ1-2, with 8 bases that match TRBD1. The ends lost 3 bases at V and 8 bases at J; junction bases unmatched: 11. This CDR3 has 15 residues. The germline V gene encodes CDR1 LNHDA and CDR2 SQIVND (reference sequence).